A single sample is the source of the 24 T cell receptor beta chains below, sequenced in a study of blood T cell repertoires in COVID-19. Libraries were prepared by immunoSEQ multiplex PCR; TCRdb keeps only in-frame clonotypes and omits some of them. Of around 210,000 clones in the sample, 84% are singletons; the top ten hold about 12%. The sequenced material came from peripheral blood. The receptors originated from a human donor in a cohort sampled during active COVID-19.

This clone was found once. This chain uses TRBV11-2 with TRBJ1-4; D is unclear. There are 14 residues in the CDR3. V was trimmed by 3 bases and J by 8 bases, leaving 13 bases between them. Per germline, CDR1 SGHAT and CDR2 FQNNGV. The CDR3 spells CASSFAGSREKLFF. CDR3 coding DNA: TGTGCCAGCAGCTTTGCCGGGTCCCGCGAAAAACTGTTTTTT.

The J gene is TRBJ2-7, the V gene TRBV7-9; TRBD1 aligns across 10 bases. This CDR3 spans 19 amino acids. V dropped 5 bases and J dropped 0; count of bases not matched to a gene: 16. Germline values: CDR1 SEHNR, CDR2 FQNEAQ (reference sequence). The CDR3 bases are TGTGCCAGCAGCGTAGGCCCGGCCGGGACAGGGGCCCTCTCCTACGAGCAGTACTTC. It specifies CASSVGPAGTGALSYEQYF.

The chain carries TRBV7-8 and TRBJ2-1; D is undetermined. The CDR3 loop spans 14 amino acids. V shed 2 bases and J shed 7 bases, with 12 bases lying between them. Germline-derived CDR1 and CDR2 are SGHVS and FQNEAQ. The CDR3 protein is CASSLISRRNEQFF. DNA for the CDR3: TGTGCCAGCAGCTTAATCTCCAGGCGAAATGAGCAGTTCTTC.

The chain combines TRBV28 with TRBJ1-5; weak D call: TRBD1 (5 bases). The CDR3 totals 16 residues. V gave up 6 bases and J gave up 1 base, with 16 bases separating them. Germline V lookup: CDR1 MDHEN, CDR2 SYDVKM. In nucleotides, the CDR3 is TGTGCCAGCAGCTTGACAGCTTTCCTGAGCAATCAGCCCCAGCATTTT. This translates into CASSLTAFLSNQPQHF.

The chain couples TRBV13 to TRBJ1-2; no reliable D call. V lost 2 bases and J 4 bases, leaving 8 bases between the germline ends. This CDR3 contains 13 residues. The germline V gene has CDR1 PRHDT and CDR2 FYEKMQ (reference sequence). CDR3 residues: CASSLSRRYGYTF. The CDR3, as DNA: TGTGCCAGCAGCTTATCCAGGCGCTATGGCTACACCTTC.

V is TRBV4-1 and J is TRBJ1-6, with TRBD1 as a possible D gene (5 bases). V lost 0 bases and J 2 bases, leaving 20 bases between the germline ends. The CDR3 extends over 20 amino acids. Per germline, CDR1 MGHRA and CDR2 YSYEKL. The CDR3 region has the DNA TGCGCCAGCAGCCAAGATGAACAGGCGCCCGGACGGGCCTATAATTCACCCCTCCACTTT. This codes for CASSQDEQAPGRAYNSPLHF.

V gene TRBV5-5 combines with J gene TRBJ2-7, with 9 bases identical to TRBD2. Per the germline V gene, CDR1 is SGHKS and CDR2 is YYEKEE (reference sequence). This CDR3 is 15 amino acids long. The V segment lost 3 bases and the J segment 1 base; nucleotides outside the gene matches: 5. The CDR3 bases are TGTGCCAGCAGCTACCGACTAGCGGTGTCCTACGAGCAGTACTTC. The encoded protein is CASSYRLAVSYEQYF.

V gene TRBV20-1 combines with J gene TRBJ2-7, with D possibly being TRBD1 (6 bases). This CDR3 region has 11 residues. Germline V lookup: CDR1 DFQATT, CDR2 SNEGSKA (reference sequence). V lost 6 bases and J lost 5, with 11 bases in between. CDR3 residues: CSATQGNEQYF. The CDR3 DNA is TGCAGTGCAACACAGGGTAACGAGCAGTACTTC.

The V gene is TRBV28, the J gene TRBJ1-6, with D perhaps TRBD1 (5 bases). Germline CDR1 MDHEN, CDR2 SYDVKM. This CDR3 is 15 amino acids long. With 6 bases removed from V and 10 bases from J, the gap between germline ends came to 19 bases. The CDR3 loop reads CASRPGIREGSPLHF. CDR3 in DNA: TGTGCCAGCAGGCCGGGGATCAGGGAGGGATCACCCCTCCACTTT.

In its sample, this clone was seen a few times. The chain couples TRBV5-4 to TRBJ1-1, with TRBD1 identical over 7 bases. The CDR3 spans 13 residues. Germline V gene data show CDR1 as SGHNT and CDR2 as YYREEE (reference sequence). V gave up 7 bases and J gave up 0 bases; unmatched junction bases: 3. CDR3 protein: CASATGLNTEAFF. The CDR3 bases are TGTGCCAGCGCGACAGGGCTGAACACTGAAGCTTTCTTT.

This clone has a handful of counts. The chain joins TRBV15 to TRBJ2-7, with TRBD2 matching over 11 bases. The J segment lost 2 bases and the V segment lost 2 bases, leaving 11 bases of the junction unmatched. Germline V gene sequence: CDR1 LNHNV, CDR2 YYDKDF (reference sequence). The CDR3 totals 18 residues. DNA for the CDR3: TGTGCCACCAGCAGAAACCTTCCGGGACTAGCGGAGACCTACGAGCAGTACTTC. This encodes CATSRNLPGLAETYEQYF.

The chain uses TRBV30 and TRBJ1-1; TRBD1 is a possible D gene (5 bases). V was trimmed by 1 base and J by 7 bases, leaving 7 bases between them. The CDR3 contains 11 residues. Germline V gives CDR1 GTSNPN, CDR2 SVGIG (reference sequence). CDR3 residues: CAWSGGGEAFF. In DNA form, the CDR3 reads TGTGCCTGGAGTGGGGGGGGTGAAGCTTTCTTT.

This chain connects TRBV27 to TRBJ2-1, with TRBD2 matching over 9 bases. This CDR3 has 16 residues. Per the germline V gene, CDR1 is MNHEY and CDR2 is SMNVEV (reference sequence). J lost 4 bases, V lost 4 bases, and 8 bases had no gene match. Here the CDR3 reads CASSSLAGVRYNEQFF. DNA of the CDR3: TGTGCCAGCAGTTCCTTAGCGGGAGTAAGGTACAATGAGCAGTTCTTC.

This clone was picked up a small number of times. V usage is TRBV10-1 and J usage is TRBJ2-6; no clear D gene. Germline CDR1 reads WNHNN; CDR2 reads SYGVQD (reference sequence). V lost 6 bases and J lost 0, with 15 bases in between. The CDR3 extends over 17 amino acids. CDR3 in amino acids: CASSLTLESSGANVLTF. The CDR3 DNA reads TGCGCCAGCAGCTTGACCCTGGAGAGCTCTGGGGCCAACGTCCTGACTTTC.

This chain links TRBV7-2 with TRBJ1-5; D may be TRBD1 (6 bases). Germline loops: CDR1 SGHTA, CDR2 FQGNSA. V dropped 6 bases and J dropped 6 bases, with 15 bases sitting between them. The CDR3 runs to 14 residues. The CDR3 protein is CASSRGTPGQPQHF. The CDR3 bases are TGTGCCAGCAGTCGAGGGACACCAGGTCAGCCCCAGCATTTT.

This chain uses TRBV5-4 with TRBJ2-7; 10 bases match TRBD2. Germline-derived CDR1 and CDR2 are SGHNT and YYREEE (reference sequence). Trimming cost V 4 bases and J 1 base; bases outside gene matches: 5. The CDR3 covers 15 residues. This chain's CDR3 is CASSPRAGGSYEQYF. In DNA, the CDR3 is TGTGCCAGCAGCCCTCGAGCGGGAGGGTCCTACGAGCAGTACTTC. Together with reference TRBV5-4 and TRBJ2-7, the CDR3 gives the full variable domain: ETGVTQSPTHLIKTRGQQVTLRCSSQSGHNTVSWYQQALGQGPQFIFQYYREEENGRGNFPPRFSGLQFPNYSSELNVNALELDDSALYLCASSPRAGGSYEQYFGPGTRLTVT.

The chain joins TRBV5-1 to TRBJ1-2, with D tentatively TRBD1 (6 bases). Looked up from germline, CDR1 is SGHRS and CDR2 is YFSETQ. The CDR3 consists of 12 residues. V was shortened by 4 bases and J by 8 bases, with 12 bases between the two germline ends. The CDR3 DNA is TGCGCCAGCAGCGTTTACAGGGAGGGCTACACCTTC. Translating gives CASSVYREGYTF.

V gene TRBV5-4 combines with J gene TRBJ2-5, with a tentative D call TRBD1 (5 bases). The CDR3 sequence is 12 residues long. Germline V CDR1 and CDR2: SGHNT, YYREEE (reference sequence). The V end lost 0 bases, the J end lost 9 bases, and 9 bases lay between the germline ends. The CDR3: CASSLGQYAQYF. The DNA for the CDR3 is TGTGCCAGCAGCTTGGGACAGTACGCCCAGTACTTC.

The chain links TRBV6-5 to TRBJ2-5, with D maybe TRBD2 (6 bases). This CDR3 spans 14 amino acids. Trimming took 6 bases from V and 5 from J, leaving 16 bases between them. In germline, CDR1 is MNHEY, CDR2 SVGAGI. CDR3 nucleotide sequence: TGTGCCAGCAGGATCCCGGGCCGGGGGGAGACCCAGTACTTC. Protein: CASRIPGRGETQYF.

The CDR3 reads CAWSPGGGNTIYF. The CDR3 coding sequence is TGTGCCTGGAGTCCAGGGGGCGGAAACACCATATATTTT. The chain recombines TRBV30 with TRBJ1-3; 8 bases match TRBD1. V was pared by 2 bases and J by 4 bases, with 1 base of the junction left unmatched. The germline V gene has CDR1 GTSNPN and CDR2 SVGIG (reference sequence). This CDR3 comprises 13 residues.

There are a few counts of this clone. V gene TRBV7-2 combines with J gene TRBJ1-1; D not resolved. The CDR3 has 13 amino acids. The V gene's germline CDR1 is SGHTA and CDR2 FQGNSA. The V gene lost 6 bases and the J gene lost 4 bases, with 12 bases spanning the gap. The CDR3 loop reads CASRGRGGTEAFF. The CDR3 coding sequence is TGTGCCAGCAGGGGCCGGGGAGGCACTGAAGCTTTCTTT.

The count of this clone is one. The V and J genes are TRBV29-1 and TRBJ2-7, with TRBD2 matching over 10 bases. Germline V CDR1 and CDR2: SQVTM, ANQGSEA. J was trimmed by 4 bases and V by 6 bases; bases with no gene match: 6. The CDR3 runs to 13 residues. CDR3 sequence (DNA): TGCAGCGTAAAGACTAGCGGGTTGTACGAGCAGTACTTC. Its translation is CSVKTSGLYEQYF.

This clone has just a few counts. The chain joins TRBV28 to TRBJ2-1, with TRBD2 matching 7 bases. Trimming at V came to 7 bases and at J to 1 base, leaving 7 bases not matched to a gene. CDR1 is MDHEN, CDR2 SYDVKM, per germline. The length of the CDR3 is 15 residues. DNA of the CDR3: TGTGCCAGCAAGACGGCTAGCGGTTCCTACAATGAGCAGTTCTTC. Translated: CASKTASGSYNEQFF.

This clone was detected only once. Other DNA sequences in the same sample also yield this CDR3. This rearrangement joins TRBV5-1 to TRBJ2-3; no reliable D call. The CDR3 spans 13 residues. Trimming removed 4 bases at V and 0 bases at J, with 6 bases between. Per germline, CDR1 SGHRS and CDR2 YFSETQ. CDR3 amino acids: CASSPGSTDTQYF. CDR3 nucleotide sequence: TGCGCCAGCAGCCCCGGGAGCACAGATACGCAGTATTTT.